This T cell receptor (beta chain) comes out of a study of T cells after yellow fever vaccination. This clonotype came up a few times. The target antigen is unknown. TCRdb used MiXCR to reprocess the 5' RACE reads, holding one entry per CDR3 protein. This table holds 250,000 to 350,000 distinct CDR3 sequences, 8.7% found once. There are 16 residues in the CDR3. J was trimmed by 0 bases and V by 6 bases; bases with no gene match: 12. Germline CDR1 reads DFQATT; CDR2 reads SNEGSKA (reference sequence). Overall study results and limits: Compared with primary, the secondary response was weaker and peaked at day 5, not 15.

The TCR originated in a man between 18 and 35 years old who received the YFV17D yellow fever vaccine. The sample consisted of CD4+ T cells sorted from PBMCs, taken 5 days after the yellow fever booster vaccination. The chain couples TRBV20-1 to TRBJ1-2, with TRBD1 matching over 8 bases. CDR3 sequence: CSAPPGQAVTNYGYTF. For the CDR3, the DNA is TGCAGTGCCCCGCCGGGACAGGCCGTTACTAACTATGGCTACACCTTC.